This T cell receptor (beta chain) was documented in a study of T-cell memory formation after mild COVID-19. The V gene lost 0 bases and the J gene lost 4 bases, with 12 bases spanning the gap. Germline CDR1 MNHNY, CDR2 SVGAGI (reference sequence). The CDR3 is 15 amino acids. A 5'RACE reaction primed in the constant segment made cDNA libraries of TCR alpha and TCR beta, and these carried sample barcodes and UMIs. Each CDR3 protein is one row after TCRdb ran MiXCR on the 5' RACE reads. Found here are 500,000 to 650,000 distinct CDR3 sequences, about a fifth of them singletons; the top ten hold about 8.7%. Remarks on this clonotype: What it recognizes is unknown.

General study results and limits: Several responding clones turned up in pre-infection memory, indicating that cross-reactive memory may have taken part. Second-wave clones that peaked on day 37 lacked confirmed SARS-CoV-2 specificity. The CD4+ clones that contracted clustered mainly within CM and EM, and the CD8+ clones concentrated in EMRA.

The chain employs TRBV6-6 and TRBJ1-1; TRBD1 is a possible D gene (5 bases). The origin of this receptor is an adult woman who had mild COVID-19 (a few samples of this study predate the infection). Cell type and time point are not known. The material sequenced was PBMCs or a T cell subset sorted from them (not recorded which). The CDR3 loop reads CASSYSGVIGTEAFF. CDR3 DNA sequence: TGTGCCAGCAGTTACTCGGGGGTTATCGGCACTGAAGCTTTCTTT.